These T cell receptor beta chains were read from a single sample in a study of spatial heterogeneity in lung cancer. TCRdb re-called the 5' RACE reads with MiXCR, one entry per CDR3 protein. The table has over 75,000 distinct CDR3 sequences, approximately 21% seen once; the top ten hold 6.2%. Sequenced here: PBMCs, sampled at surgery. These receptors originate from a male donor with early-stage non-small cell lung cancer. Each CDR3 is given with its conserved first and last residue. D genes are given only for firm matches. Clone size is shown for a subset of rows, as once, few, many or a class of expanded clone.

len,j_gene,abundance,d_gene,v_gene,CDR3aa
14,TRBJ2-1,.,TRBD2,TRBV29-1,CSVALAGVVHEQFF
13,TRBJ2-5,.,.,TRBV20-1,CSVRLGPQETQYF
15,TRBJ2-3,.,.,TRBV19,CASSILGASPDTQYF
12,TRBJ2-1,few,.,TRBV9,CASSYGKNEQFF
13,TRBJ1-1,.,.,TRBV7-9,CRTALGANTEAFF
10,TRBJ1-4,.,.,TRBV29-1,CSVIDDSTFF
15,TRBJ2-7,few,.,TRBV4-2,CASSQDEGEPYEQYF
13,TRBJ2-7,.,.,TRBV5-1,CASSFWETGEQYF
13,TRBJ2-2,few,.,TRBV2,CAMFSPNTGELFF
13,TRBJ1-5,few,TRBD1,TRBV20-1,CSARQGADQPQHF
13,TRBJ1-5,many,.,TRBV6-6,CASSYSSDQPQHF
13,TRBJ2-1,.,TRBD1,TRBV11-3,CASRDRGDNEQFF
13,TRBJ1-5,.,.,TRBV28,CASRLPGANPQHF
12,TRBJ1-6,few,.,TRBV2,CASGLPNSPLHF
15,TRBJ1-5,few,TRBD1,TRBV10-1,CATRLPGGQNQPQHF
16,TRBJ2-3,few,TRBD2,TRBV6-1,CASTEWASGPPDTQYF
13,TRBJ2-5,.,.,TRBV12-3/TRBV12-4,CASSRDLQETQYF
14,TRBJ2-5,.,.,TRBV28,CASNSPGAGETQYF
14,TRBJ2-7,few,TRBD1,TRBV29-1,CSVETGQGGDEQYF
13,TRBJ2-5,.,.,TRBV7-2,CASSSGEGETQYF
13,TRBJ1-2,.,.,TRBV25-1,CASSGTANYGYTF
10,TRBJ1-1,few,.,TRBV20-1,CSASREEAFF
17,TRBJ2-1,.,TRBD1,TRBV4-3,CASSQGSEDRAPNEQFF